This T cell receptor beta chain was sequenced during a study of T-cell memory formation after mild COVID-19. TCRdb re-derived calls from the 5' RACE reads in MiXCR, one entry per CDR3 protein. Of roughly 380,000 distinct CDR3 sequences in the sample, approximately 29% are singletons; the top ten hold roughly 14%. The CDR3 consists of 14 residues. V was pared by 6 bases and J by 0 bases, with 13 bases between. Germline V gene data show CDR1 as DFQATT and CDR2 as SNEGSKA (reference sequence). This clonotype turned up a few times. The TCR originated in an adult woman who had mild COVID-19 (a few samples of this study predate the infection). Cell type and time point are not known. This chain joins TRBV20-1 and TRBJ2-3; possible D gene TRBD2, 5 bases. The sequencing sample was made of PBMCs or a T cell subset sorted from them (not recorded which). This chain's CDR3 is CSAAAGPSTDTQYF. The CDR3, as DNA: TGCAGTGCAGCGGCCGGCCCTAGCACAGATACGCAGTATTTT.